This TCR beta chain was recorded in a study of T cells in localized non-small cell lung cancer. Study-wide findings and caveats: Appearing in adjacent lung were a median approximately 60 of the top 100 tumor clones.

Remarks on this clone: Its specificity is not known.

Clones were read by immunoSEQ multiplex PCR, and TCRdb kept only the in-frame ones, dropping some. The data show tens of thousands of clones, about 88% seen once. This TCR derives from a male donor aged 60 or over with stage I squamous cell lung carcinoma. Sequenced here: peripheral blood, sampled before any cancer treatment.

The CDR3 DNA is TGTGCCAGTAGTATAGGGCCTGGGACTGAAGCTTTCTTT. Translated: CASSIGPGTEAFF. This chain uses TRBV19 with TRBJ1-1; unclear D gene. Germline lookup yields CDR1 LNHDA and CDR2 SQIVND (reference sequence). V was shortened by 1 base and J by 5 bases, with 8 bases between the two germline ends. The CDR3 length is 13 residues.